One and the same sample provided the 14 T cell receptor beta chains below, sequenced in a study of post-analysis software for immune sequencing data. Notes on the study in general: Patients had higher frequencies than controls of roughly five TRBV segments, including TRBV5-6, TRBV5-1 and TRBV20-1.

Which antigens these TCRs recognize remains unknown. The TCR beta cDNA libraries contained unique molecular identifiers. TCRdb itself ran the PCR reads through MiXCR, one entry per CDR3 protein. Among 350,000 to 450,000 distinct CDR3 sequences listed, less than 35% were seen once. Sequenced: blood. Every receptor here comes from a girl aged 10-17 years with multiple sclerosis.

There are a few counts of this clonotype. The chain links TRBV11-2 to TRBJ2-1; 8 nucleotides agree with TRBD1. CDR3 length: 14 amino acids. The V and J ends lost 5 bases and 2 bases, in that order; junction bases with no gene match: 2. Germline V gives CDR1 SGHAT, CDR2 FQNNGV. The CDR3 protein is CASSRQGPYNEQFF. The CDR3 region has the DNA TGTGCCAGCAGCCGACAGGGGCCCTACAATGAGCAGTTCTTC.

This clonotype has just a few counts. The chain carries TRBV12-3 or TRBV12-4 and TRBJ1-1, with D possibly matching TRBD1 (6 bases). The CDR3 has 14 residues. V gave up 6 bases and J gave up 5 bases, with 16 bases separating them. CDR3 bases: TGTGCCAGCAGCATGCCCGGGGGGGCTACTGAAGCTTTCTTT. Its translation: CASSMPGGATEAFF.

The CDR3, as DNA: TGTGCCAGCAGTTACTCGGTAGGATACACTGAAGCTTTCTTT. The encoded protein is CASSYSVGYTEAFF. This chain connects TRBV6-2 or TRBV6-3 to TRBJ1-1; no clear D gene. The CDR3 is made up of 14 amino acids. Per germline, CDR1 MNHEY and CDR2 SVGEGT. V shed 0 bases and J shed 3 bases, with 8 bases lying between them.

In this sample, this clonotype turned up a few times. The chain uses TRBV13 and TRBJ1-2; possible D gene TRBD1, 5 bases. The germline V and J ends were trimmed by 5 bases and 4 bases, with 20 bases remaining between them. The CDR3 runs to 16 residues. Germline CDR1 is PRHDT and CDR2 is FYEKMQ (reference sequence). DNA of the CDR3: TGTGCCAGCAGCCACTTGGGGGGGGATTCGGGCTATGGCTACACCTTC. Its protein product is CASSHLGGDSGYGYTF. Drawing the rest from reference TRBV13 and TRBJ1-2, the complete variable domain is AAGVIQSPRHLIKEKRETATLKCYPIPRHDTVYWYQQGPGQDPQFLISFYEKMQSDKGSIPDRFSAQQFSDYHSELNMSSLELGDSALYFCASSHLGGDSGYGYTFGSGTRLTVV.

The chain has TRBV29-1 and TRBJ2-7, with 11 bases identical to TRBD1. This CDR3 region has 14 residues. Germline loops: CDR1 SQVTM, CDR2 ANQGSEA. Unmatched junction bases numbered 11, after V lost 8 bases and J lost 5 bases. The CDR3 spells CSIETGTGGNEQYF. Here the CDR3 DNA reads TGCAGCATAGAAACCGGGACAGGGGGGAACGAGCAGTACTTC.

This clonotype turned up a few times. The chain uses TRBV4-1 and TRBJ1-5; D gene unclear. Germline loops: CDR1 MGHRA, CDR2 YSYEKL. This CDR3 is 13 amino acids long. V lost 0 bases and J lost 6, with 6 bases in between. The CDR3 is CASSQDPGQPQHF. The CDR3 region has the DNA TGCGCCAGCAGCCAAGATCCGGGTCAGCCCCAGCATTTT.

On this clonotype itself: A read error may produce the germline difference seen at one junction end. The CDR3 DNA sequence: TGTGCCAGCAGCCAAGATATAGTCTACGGGCAGTACTTC. It codes for CASSQDIVYGQYF. The chain carries TRBV4-2 and TRBJ2-7; no clear D gene. The CDR3 consists of 13 residues. Germline V gene data show CDR1 as LGHNA and CDR2 as YNFKEQ.

In DNA, the CDR3 is TGTGCCAGCAGCTTAGTTTCTAGCGGGCAAGAGACCCAGTACTTC. Translating gives CASSLVSSGQETQYF. The chain carries TRBV11-2 and TRBJ2-5, with TRBD2 matching 8 bases. Germline CDR1 is SGHAT and CDR2 is FQNNGV. With 1 base clipped from V and 2 bases from J, the junction kept 3 bases outside the gene matches. This CDR3 comprises 15 residues.

This clonotype was detected a few times. The chain joins TRBV4-3 to TRBJ2-3, with no clear D. Trimming left V 3 bases short and J 10 bases short, with 14 bases between. Germline V gene sequence: CDR1 LGHNA, CDR2 YSLEER. This CDR3 has 13 residues. DNA of the CDR3: TGCGCCAGCAGCCAGGCAGGTGGAGTTCCGCAGTATTTT. Residues: CASSQAGGVPQYF.

The chain couples TRBV14 to TRBJ1-1; D not certain. CDR1 SGHDN and CDR2 FVKESK come from the germline V gene. The germline V and J ends were trimmed by 1 base and 0 bases, with 3 bases remaining between them. This CDR3 contains 13 residues. The CDR3: CASSQAVNTEAFF. The CDR3, as DNA: TGTGCCAGCAGCCAAGCAGTGAACACTGAAGCTTTCTTT.

This clonotype was seen a few times. CDR3 sequence reads: CATGGSQFTDTQYF. In nucleotides, the CDR3 is TGTGCCACCGGGGGGTCTCAATTCACAGATACGCAGTATTTT. The chain is built from TRBV10-3 and TRBJ2-3; 7 bases align to TRBD2. V was clipped by 10 bases and J by 2 bases; unmatched bases: 9. Per the germline V gene, CDR1 is ENHRY and CDR2 is SYGVKD. The CDR3 has 14 residues.

This clonotype was seen repeatedly, ten times or more. Mismatch with germline at one junction end may stem from a read error. The chain employs TRBV12-3 or TRBV12-4 and TRBJ2-1, with 11 bases lining up with TRBD2. This CDR3 contains 15 residues. CDR3 sequence reads: CASSLGLAGGNEQFF. The CDR3 DNA reads as TGTGCCAGCAGCTTAGGTCTAGCGGGGGGCAATGAGCAGTTCTTC.

The rearrangement links TRBV12-3 or TRBV12-4 to TRBJ1-2; D is perhaps TRBD1 (6 bases). The CDR3 totals 14 residues. V lost 5 bases and J lost 3, with 13 bases in between. CDR3 sequence reads: CASSQGQPHYGYTF. As DNA, the CDR3 is TGTGCCAGCAGTCAAGGACAGCCTCACTATGGCTACACCTTC.

The chain uses TRBV11-2 and TRBJ2-1, with 12 bases lining up with TRBD1. Germline CDR1 SGHAT, CDR2 FQNNGV. This CDR3 contains 16 residues. Unmatched junction bases numbered 5, after V lost 1 base and J lost 7 bases. The CDR3 sequence is CASSLVGTGGWNEQFF. CDR3 DNA: TGTGCCAGCAGCTTAGTCGGGACAGGGGGCTGGAATGAGCAGTTCTTC. The full variable domain, in which reference TRBV11-2 and TRBJ2-1 provide the parts outside the CDR3, is EAGVAQSPRYKIIEKRQSVAFWCNPISGHATLYWYQQILGQGPKLLIQFQNNGVVDDSQLPKDRFSAERLKGVDSTLKIQPAKLEDSAVYLCASSLVGTGGWNEQFFGPGTRLTVL.